These 18 T cell receptor beta chains originate from one sample sequenced in a study of T cell changes during pregnancy in multiple sclerosis. Sequencing used immunoSEQ multiplex PCR; TCRdb keeps in-frame clones, though not all of them. This sample has roughly 70,000 clones, with around 92% found just once. The sequences come from peripheral blood, collected before pregnancy. These receptors were taken from a female donor with multiple sclerosis, enrolled in a pregnancy study.

This rearrangement joins TRBV7-9 to TRBJ1-2, with 7 bases matching TRBD1. CDR1 and CDR2 (germline): SEHNR, FQNEAQ (reference sequence). This CDR3 comprises 15 residues. After removal of 5 bases from V and 6 bases from J, the junction contained 12 bases not matched to a gene. The CDR3 here is CASSLTGQVGHGYTF. The CDR3 nucleotides read TGTGCCAGCAGCCTAACCGGACAGGTTGGTCATGGCTACACCTTC.

The chain recombines TRBV19 with TRBJ2-7; tentative D call: TRBD2 (5 bases). V lost 6 bases, J lost 0 bases, and 15 bases lay in between. The germline gives CDR1 LNHDA, CDR2 SQIVND (reference sequence). The CDR3 runs 15 residues. CDR3: CASSRPLAHSYEQYF. In DNA, the CDR3 is TGTGCCAGTAGCCGCCCATTAGCGCACTCCTACGAGCAGTACTTC.

This clone was observed a few times. The rearrangement joins TRBV4-1 to TRBJ2-3, with D perhaps TRBD2 (6 bases). The CDR3 is 16 residues long. Germline values: CDR1 MGHRA, CDR2 YSYEKL. V shed 0 bases and J shed 1 base, with 11 bases lying between them. The CDR3 sequence: CASSQERGVRTDTQYF. The CDR3 coding sequence is TGCGCCAGCAGCCAAGAGCGGGGCGTACGCACAGATACGCAGTATTTT.

The chain links TRBV10-3 to TRBJ2-1; maybe TRBD1 (6 bases). The CDR3 covers 17 residues. Looked up from germline, CDR1 is ENHRY and CDR2 is SYGVKD. V lost 2 bases and J lost 0, with 14 bases in between. CDR3 residues: CAISEPRGTSSYNEQFF. CDR3 DNA: TGTGCCATCAGTGAGCCTCGAGGGACAAGCTCCTACAATGAGCAGTTCTTC.

The chain couples TRBV5-1 to TRBJ2-7; 10 bases fit TRBD2. This CDR3 spans 17 amino acids. The trim removed 1 base at V and 0 bases at J, leaving 7 bases unmatched. Germline CDR1 reads SGHRS; CDR2 reads YFSETQ. The CDR3, as DNA: TGCGCCAGCAGCTTGCCGCGGACTAGCGGTACCTCCTACGAGCAGTACTTC. Protein sequence: CASSLPRTSGTSYEQYF. Looking up the rest from reference TRBV5-1 and TRBJ2-7 gives the full variable domain: KAGVTQTPRYLIKTRGQQVTLSCSPISGHRSVSWYQQTPGQGLQFLFEYFSETQRNKGNFPGRFSGRQFSNSRSEMNVSTLELGDSALYLCASSLPRTSGTSYEQYFGPGTRLTVT.

The chain couples TRBV13 to TRBJ1-4; D is unresolved. V dropped 3 bases and J dropped 3 bases, with 11 bases sitting between them. Germline V CDR1 and CDR2: PRHDT, FYEKMQ (reference sequence). The CDR3 totals 15 residues. The CDR3 is CASSFNGGSNEKLFF. As DNA, the CDR3 is TGTGCCAGCAGCTTCAACGGCGGGTCTAATGAAAAACTGTTTTTT.

The chain combines TRBV5-1 with TRBJ1-2, with TRBD1 matching over 9 bases. The length of the CDR3 is 16 residues. CDR1 is SGHRS, CDR2 YFSETQ, per germline. The J segment lost 0 bases and the V segment lost 4 bases, leaving 7 bases of the junction unmatched. In DNA form, the CDR3 reads TGCGCCAGCAGCCCCCGGACAGGGGCCTCTAACTATGGCTACACCTTC. This gives the protein CASSPRTGASNYGYTF.

The chain carries TRBV7-6 and TRBJ2-1, with a tentative D call TRBD2 (6 bases). Germline lookup yields CDR1 SGHVS and CDR2 FNYEAQ. V lost 3 bases, J lost 3 bases, and 12 bases lay in between. This CDR3 contains 15 residues. CDR3 residues: CASSLPLGGYNEQFF. CDR3 coding DNA: TGTGCCAGCAGCTTGCCCCTGGGGGGCTACAATGAGCAGTTCTTC.

The chain couples TRBV7-3 to TRBJ2-1; 9 bases line up with TRBD1. CDR3 size: 15 residues. Looked up from germline, CDR1 is SGHTA and CDR2 is FQGTGA. The V segment lost 3 bases and the J segment 6 bases; nucleotides outside the gene matches: 6. In DNA form, the CDR3 reads TGTGCCAGCAGCTTCGCTGGGACAGGGATCAATGAGCAGTTCTTC. As protein: CASSFAGTGINEQFF. Using reference TRBV7-3 and TRBJ2-1 for the parts outside the CDR3, the full variable domain is GAGVSQTPSNKVTEKGKYVELRCDPISGHTALYWYRQSLGQGPEFLIYFQGTGAADDSGLPNDRFFAVRPEGSVSTLKIQRTERGDSAVYLCASSFAGTGINEQFFGPGTRLTVL.

The chain joins TRBV4-3 to TRBJ2-7, with D hard to call. Trimming cost V 2 bases and J 3 bases, with 8 bases left between them. CDR1 is LGHNA, CDR2 YSLEER, per germline. The length of the CDR3 is 13 residues. CDR3 sequence reads: CASSQNTVYEQYF. The CDR3 DNA reads TGCGCCAGCAGCCAAAACACCGTCTACGAGCAGTACTTC.

This chain connects TRBV10-3 to TRBJ2-3, with 7 positions matching TRBD2. Trimming removed 2 bases from V and 0 bases from J; junction bases left unmatched: 17. Germline CDR1 and CDR2: ENHRY and SYGVKD. There are 20 residues in the CDR3. CDR3 nucleotide sequence: TGTGCCATCAGTGAGAGAAGTACGGGAGGCCCCGGAGAGAGCACAGATACGCAGTATTTT. It codes for CAISERSTGGPGESTDTQYF.

The genes are TRBV6-1 and TRBJ1-1; D call uncertain. The CDR3 contains 11 residues. Germline lookup yields CDR1 MNHNS and CDR2 SASEGT. Trimming cost V 4 bases and J 7 bases, with 7 bases left between them. The CDR3 region is CASSAAGEAFF. CDR3 sequence (DNA): TGTGCCAGCAGTGCAGCCGGTGAAGCTTTCTTT.

The chain couples TRBV4-3 to TRBJ2-3; D is ambiguous. CDR1 and CDR2 (germline): LGHNA, YSLEER. Trimming left V 0 bases short and J 3 bases short, with 10 bases between. The CDR3 covers 15 residues. This CDR3 reads CASSQDSRGTDTQYF. In DNA, the CDR3 is TGCGCCAGCAGCCAAGACTCGAGAGGAACAGATACGCAGTATTTT.

In this sample, this clone turned up once. The rearrangement joins TRBV28 to TRBJ2-7; 12 nucleotides align to TRBD1. Per germline, CDR1 MDHEN and CDR2 SYDVKM. J was trimmed by 5 bases and V by 4 bases; bases with no gene match: 15. The CDR3 extends over 18 amino acids. The CDR3 bases are TGTGCCAGCAGTTCCCCGCCCGGGACAGGGGGCGCGTATGACGAGCAGTACTTC. As protein: CASSSPPGTGGAYDEQYF. Looking up the rest from reference TRBV28 and TRBJ2-7 gives the full variable domain: DVKVTQSSRYLVKRTGEKVFLECVQDMDHENMFWYRQDPGLGLRLIYFSYDVKMKEKGDIPEGYSVSREKKERFSLILESASTNQTSMYLCASSSPPGTGGAYDEQYFGPGTRLTVT.

This clone was observed a single time. This chain connects TRBV19 to TRBJ2-3, with D perhaps TRBD2 (6 bases). CDR3 length equals 15 residues. In germline, CDR1 is LNHDA, CDR2 SQIVND (reference sequence). Trimming took off 4 bases at V and 5 bases at J, with 16 bases between the two ends. CDR3 sequence: CASSTGGTSRDTQYF. CDR3 in DNA: TGTGCCAGTAGTACCGGCGGGACCTCACGAGATACGCAGTATTTT.

This sequence joins TRBV5-1 and TRBJ2-1, with 9 bases aligning to TRBD2. Germline V gives CDR1 SGHRS, CDR2 YFSETQ. CDR3 length: 19 residues. V shed 2 bases and J 0 bases; nucleotides not matched to a gene: 12. The CDR3 DNA sequence: TGCGCCAGCAGCTTCGGGACAAGAATAGCGGGGGCCTCCTACAATGAGCAGTTCTTC. Translated: CASSFGTRIAGASYNEQFF.

The chain links TRBV27 to TRBJ2-3; D unresolved. The CDR3 extends over 13 amino acids. Trimming left V 5 bases short and J 2 bases short, with 8 bases between. The germline V gene encodes CDR1 MNHEY and CDR2 SMNVEV (reference sequence). CDR3 in amino acids: CASSPLYTDTQYF. The CDR3 nucleotides read TGTGCCAGCAGTCCTCTATACACAGATACGCAGTATTTT.

The gene calls are TRBV4-1 and TRBJ2-7; 9 bases are a match to TRBD1. This CDR3 has 16 amino acids. Germline CDR1 MGHRA, CDR2 YSYEKL. V was pared by 4 bases and J by 4 bases, with 11 bases of the junction left unmatched. CDR3 region: CASSRLPGTGMYEQYF. In DNA, the CDR3 is TGCGCCAGCAGCCGCCTACCCGGGACAGGGATGTACGAGCAGTACTTC.